This T cell receptor (beta chain) was obtained from a study of T-cell reconstitution after alpha-beta-depleted transplantation in children. V lost 1 base and J 3 bases, leaving 13 bases between the germline ends. This CDR3 comprises 15 residues. The germline V gene encodes CDR1 LGHDT and CDR2 YNNKEL (reference sequence). Concerning this clonotype itself: The antigen remains undetermined.

Study-wide points: For some patients, TCRbeta diversity was high at day 60 because of recipient T cells and thymic progenitors that survived. Reportedly, roughly two months post-transplant, alpha-beta T cells arose from several hundred expanded graft clones. Fresh T-cell production supplied most of the T-cell counts and diversity seen one year after transplant.

Researchers prepared the TCRbeta library using unique molecular identifiers, the study reports. A single record per CDR3 protein comes from TCRdb applying MiXCR to the PCR reads. This repertoire shows roughly 670,000 distinct CDR3 sequences, less than 15% found once; its top ten account for around 0.76%. V usage is TRBV3-1 and J usage is TRBJ2-7; D is perhaps TRBD2 (6 bases). Sequenced here: PBMCs, sampled before TCRalphabeta/CD19-depleted stem cell transplant. This sequence was found in a girl aged 2-10 years with congenital amegakaryocytic thrombocytopenia, due to receive a stem cell transplant. CDR3 region: CASSQGLGAYYEQYF. CDR3 coding DNA: TGTGCCAGCAGCCAAGGACTAGGAGCCTACTACGAGCAGTACTTC.